The rows below give T cell receptor beta chains drawn from one sample of a study of blood T cell repertoires in COVID-19. Measured with immunoSEQ multiplex PCR; TCRdb has only the in-frame clones, and not every one. Of approximately 150,000 clones listed, approximately 90% are singletons. The sample taken for sequencing was peripheral blood. These receptors were obtained from a human donor in a cohort sampled during active COVID-19. The CDR3 runs from the conserved cysteine through the conserved F or W. Each record gives: CDR3 protein, CDR3 DNA, J gene, V gene, D gene, clone size. A D gene is named only where the DNA matches it firmly. The size field is filled for only some rows; it gives once, few, many or a size class.

CASSQDRRANEKLFF,TGTGCCAGCAGCCAAGACCGGAGGGCCAATGAAAAACTGTTTTTT,TRBJ1-4,TRBV4-2,-,-
CASSQLAGYNRYGYTF,TGTGCCAGCAGTCAGTTGGCGGGGTACAATCGCTATGGCTACACCTTC,TRBJ1-2,TRBV6-6,-,-
CASSQGTGSEKLFF,TGCGCCAGCAGCCAAGGGACAGGGTCTGAAAAACTGTTTTTT,TRBJ1-4,TRBV4-1,TRBD1,-
CASSRGRHNEQFF,TGTGCCAGCAGTCGGGGGAGGCACAATGAGCAGTTCTTC,TRBJ2-1,TRBV27,-,-
CASSGGGRETQYF,TGTGCCAGCAGCGGGGGGGGCCGGGAGACCCAGTACTTC,TRBJ2-5,TRBV12-3/TRBV12-4,TRBD2,once
CSVAGAGSSYNEQFF,TGCAGCGTGGCAGGGGCAGGAAGCTCCTACAATGAGCAGTTCTTC,TRBJ2-1,TRBV29-1,-,once
CASSRDSGNTIYF,TGTGCCAGCAGCCGGGACTCTGGAAACACCATATATTTT,TRBJ1-3,TRBV7-3,-,-
CSVTAVTGNYEQYF,TGCAGCGTCACCGCCGTGACAGGGAACTACGAGCAGTACTTC,TRBJ2-7,TRBV29-1,TRBD1,-
CASSQDLWFSSEQFF,TGTGCCAGCAGCCAAGATCTGTGGTTTTCTAGTGAGCAGTTCTTC,TRBJ2-1,TRBV14,-,-
CASILAGTLTDTQYF,TGTGCCAGCATCCTTGCCGGGACTCTCACAGATACGCAGTATTTT,TRBJ2-3,TRBV7-2,-,-
CASSQESGLGNEQFF,TGTGCCAGCAGCCAAGAATCAGGGCTTGGCAATGAGCAGTTCTTC,TRBJ2-1,TRBV3-1/TRBV3-2,-,-
CASSLAGPGGADTQYF,TGTGCCAGCAGCTTGGCGGGGCCAGGGGGTGCAGATACGCAGTATTTT,TRBJ2-3,TRBV5-4,TRBD1,-
CSASWRGAINEKLFF,TGCAGTGCTAGTTGGCGGGGGGCGATCAATGAAAAACTGTTTTTT,TRBJ1-4,TRBV20-1,-,-
CASSNLGRNNSPLHF,TGTGCCAGCAGTAACCTCGGGAGAAATAATTCACCCCTCCACTTT,TRBJ1-6,TRBV6-2/TRBV6-3,-,-
CASSFGQSNQPQHF,TGTGCCAGCAGCTTTGGACAGAGCAATCAGCCCCAGCATTTT,TRBJ1-5,TRBV11-2,-,-
CAISGAGRTSEQYF,TGTGCCATCAGTGGAGCAGGGAGGACAAGCGAGCAGTACTTC,TRBJ2-7,TRBV10-3,-,-
CASRETSGGLGTQYF,TGTGCCAGCAGGGAGACTAGCGGGGGATTGGGGACCCAGTACTTC,TRBJ2-5,TRBV6-5,TRBD2,-
CASSTSGTVAQYF,TGTGCCAGCTCAACTAGCGGGACAGTGGCCCAGTACTTC,TRBJ2-5,TRBV18,TRBD2,-
CASSVEPTTVPLGYTF,TGTGCCAGCAGCGTAGAACCCACGACAGTCCCATTAGGCTACACCTTC,TRBJ1-2,TRBV9,-,-
CASSPTGTRHGYTF,TGTGCCAGCTCACCAACAGGAACCAGACATGGCTACACCTTC,TRBJ1-2,TRBV18,-,-
CASTPSAIGPGDIQYF,TGTGCCAGTACTCCTTCGGCGATCGGCCCGGGGGACATTCAGTACTTC,TRBJ2-4,TRBV19,-,-
CASSLRRGFSADTQYF,TGTGCCAGCAGCCTTCGGCGGGGTTTTTCAGCAGATACGCAGTATTTT,TRBJ2-3,TRBV3-1/TRBV3-2,-,-
CASSQATGLALETQYF,TGTGCCAGCAGCCAAGCAACGGGACTAGCGCTGGAGACCCAGTACTTC,TRBJ2-5,TRBV3-1/TRBV3-2,TRBD2,once
CASSPAGQLNTEAFF,TGTGCCAGCTCACCAGCCGGACAGTTGAACACTGAAGCTTTCTTT,TRBJ1-1,TRBV18,-,few
CASSLVTPAGVPKNIQYF,TGTGCCAGCAGCTTGGTGACCCCAGCGGGGGTACCCAAAAACATTCAGTACTTC,TRBJ2-4,TRBV5-4,TRBD2,-
CASSLSGSSSYEQYF,TGCGCCAGCAGCTTATCGGGGTCGAGCTCCTACGAGCAGTACTTC,TRBJ2-7,TRBV5-1,-,-
CASKPDRVNTEAFF,TGTGCCAGCAAACCGGACAGAGTGAACACTGAAGCTTTCTTT,TRBJ1-1,TRBV2,-,-
CASSEPSNRAYSNQPQHF,TGTGCCAGCAGTGAACCCTCGAACAGGGCCTATAGCAATCAGCCCCAGCATTTT,TRBJ1-5,TRBV6-1,-,once
CASSYKRHYEQYF,TGTGCCAGCAGTTACAAGCGCCATTACGAGCAGTACTTC,TRBJ2-7,TRBV6-2/TRBV6-3,-,-
CSVEEDSGHF,TGCAGCGTTGAAGAGGACAGCGGACACTTC,TRBJ1-2,TRBV29-1,-,-
CASSPGGSGETQYF,TGTGCCAGCTCACCCGGCGGGTCCGGGGAGACCCAGTACTTC,TRBJ2-5,TRBV18,-,-
CASSLPARGSGTEAFF,TGCGCCAGCAGCTTGCCGGCCAGGGGAAGTGGCACTGAAGCTTTCTTT,TRBJ1-1,TRBV5-1,-,-
CASSIGGAGYEQYF,TGTGCCAGTAGTATCGGGGGGGCTGGCTACGAGCAGTACTTC,TRBJ2-7,TRBV19,TRBD2,many